Below, 8 T cell receptor beta chains from the same sample are listed, as sequenced in a study of graft-versus-host responses after intestinal transplantation. Profiled with immunoSEQ multiplex PCR; TCRdb holds only in-frame clones, not every one. The sample holds around 4,300 clones; less than 30% are singletons and the top ten take approximately 7.5%. The input for sequencing was alloreactive CD4+ T cells from a mixed lymphocyte reaction culture, taken before transplantation. Subset reported: CFSE-low proliferating T cells sorted from approximately 6-day pre-transplant mixed lymphocyte reaction (GvH or HvG direction). These receptor sequences come from a human patient who was an organ donor for intestinal transplantation.

This chain links TRBV7-9 with TRBJ2-1, with 8 bases lining up with TRBD2. With 6 bases clipped from V and 6 bases from J, the junction kept 7 bases outside the gene matches. CDR1 and CDR2 from the germline V gene are SEHNR and FQNEAQ (reference sequence). CDR3 size: 14 residues. Written as DNA, the CDR3 is TGTGCCAGCAGTACCGGGACTAGAAGCAATGAGCAGTTCTTC. The encoded protein is CASSTGTRSNEQFF. Full variable domain (rest looked up from reference TRBV7-9 and TRBJ2-1): DTGVSQNPRHKITKRGQNVTFRCDPISEHNRLYWYRQTLGQGPEFLTYFQNEAQLEKSRLLSDRFSAERPKGSFSTLEIQRTEQGDSAMYLCASSTGTRSNEQFFGPGTRLTVL.

Sample share makes this clone medium-sized (0.01 to 0.1%). The chain combines TRBV2 with TRBJ2-7, with 11 nucleotides matching TRBD2. Per germline, CDR1 SNHLY and CDR2 FYNNEI. CDR3 length: 14 residues. V was pared by 7 bases and J by 4 bases, with 6 bases of the junction left unmatched. CDR3 protein: CASKRVAGGYEQYF. In nucleotides, the CDR3 is TGTGCCAGCAAACGGGTAGCGGGGGGGTACGAGCAGTACTTC.

This clone was found a few times. The V gene is TRBV7-2, the J gene TRBJ2-5, with 11 bases matching TRBD2. Trimming at V came to 0 bases and at J to 1 base, leaving 1 base not matched to a gene. The CDR3 length is 16 residues. CDR1 and CDR2 (germline): SGHTA, FQGNSA. In DNA form, the CDR3 reads TGTGCCAGCAGCTTAGCGCTAGCGGGGGGCCAAGAGACCCAGTACTTC. Translation: CASSLALAGGQETQYF.

This rearrangement joins TRBV6-1 to TRBJ2-7; TRBD1 matches at 7 bases. Germline V CDR1 and CDR2: MNHNS, SASEGT. With V trimmed by 10 bases and J by 1 base, 4 bases remained unmatched. The CDR3 spans 12 residues. In DNA form, the CDR3 reads TGTGCCATCAGGACAGGTTCCTACGAGCAGTACTTC. It is translated as CAIRTGSYEQYF.

This clone is hyperexpanded. The chain joins TRBV5-1 to TRBJ1-3; D ambiguous. This CDR3 has 14 amino acids. Germline CDR1 is SGHRS and CDR2 is YFSETQ. V lost 0 bases to trimming and J lost 3 bases, with 7 bases between them. CDR3 coding DNA: TGCGCCAGCAGCTTGGGGGAATTTGGAAACACCATATATTTT. This sequence encodes CASSLGEFGNTIYF. Using reference TRBV5-1 and TRBJ1-3 for the parts outside the CDR3, the full variable domain is KAGVTQTPRYLIKTRGQQVTLSCSPISGHRSVSWYQQTPGQGLQFLFEYFSETQRNKGNFPGRFSGRQFSNSRSEMNVSTLELGDSALYLCASSLGEFGNTIYFGEGSWLTVV.

This clone was detected a few times. The chain employs TRBV6-1 and TRBJ1-4, with 8 bases fitting TRBD1. V lost 7 bases, J lost 9 bases, and 10 bases stayed unmatched. The germline CDR1 and CDR2 sequences are MNHNS and SASEGT. The length of the CDR3 is 14 residues. CDR3: CASTAGTGLKKLFF. The DNA of the CDR3 is TGTGCCAGCACCGCGGGGACAGGACTGAAAAAACTGTTTTTT.

This clone showed up just a few times. The V call is TRBV23-1, the J call TRBJ1-6; 7 bases align to TRBD1. TRBV23-1 is an open reading frame whose function is uncertain. With V trimmed by 4 bases and J by 0 bases, 12 bases remained unmatched. The CDR3 is 19 amino acids. The CDR3: CASSPRTGAVSSYNSPLHF. The CDR3 DNA reads TGCGCCAGCAGTCCTCGAACAGGGGCCGTGAGCTCCTATAATTCACCCCTCCACTTT.

V usage is TRBV11-3 and J usage is TRBJ2-7; a possible D gene is TRBD1 (6 bases). Per the germline V gene, CDR1 is SGHNT and CDR2 is YENEEA. The V end lost 1 base, the J end lost 0 bases, and 13 bases lay between the germline ends. The CDR3 is made up of 16 amino acids. The CDR3 nucleotides read TGTGCCAGCAGCTTAGTATTGGCAGGGGCCTCCTACGAGCAGTACTTC. This codes for CASSLVLAGASYEQYF.